The sample holds a few counts of the clone carrying this T cell receptor beta chain. These data come from a study of human T cells and chemical hapten exposure. Time point of the sample: patch test 1, 2 weeks after DPC sensitization. Treatment meaning: therapeutic diphenylcyclopropenone sensitization with weekly scalp DPC. TCRdb reanalysed the RACE reads using MiXCR and keeps one entry per CDR3 protein. The data show 150,000 to 200,000 distinct CDR3 sequences, with roughly 15% seen just once and 1.7% held by the top ten. Trimming took 2 bases from V and 5 from J, leaving 12 bases between them. Germline-derived CDR1 and CDR2 are MNHEY and SVGEGT. CDR3 length: 14 residues.

The chain has TRBV6-2 or TRBV6-3 and TRBJ1-1, with D possibly being TRBD1 (6 bases). The receptor's source is a woman aged 25 to 45 with alopecia areata. Some clones in this sample may be carry-over from other donors' samples. The sequenced sample was whole blood, obtained in connection with sensitization to the hapten diphenylcyclopropenone (DPC). The CDR3 DNA follows: TGTGCCAGCAGTTACGAGAGGGGGAGGACTGAAGCTTTCTTT. Residues: CASSYERGRTEAFF.